This T cell receptor (beta chain) originates from a study of early T cells in non-severe SARS-CoV-2 infection. Study in general: Unsorted whole-blood RNA was sequenced in bulk, leaving chains unpaired.

Attachment of unique molecular identifiers to individual cDNA molecules was performed. Via MiXCR, TCRdb re-called the 5' RACE reads, giving one row per CDR3 protein. The data hold 80,000 or so distinct CDR3 sequences, with 9.5% to 15% observed a single time. This CDR3 contains 16 residues. Germline loops: CDR1 MDHEN, CDR2 SYDVKM. V trimming: 1 base; J trimming: 1 base; junction bases outside the gene matches: 5. V gene TRBV28 combines with J gene TRBJ1-1; 8 positions agree with TRBD1. This receptor was taken from an adult who was a healthcare worker with PCR-confirmed SARS-CoV-2 infection or an uninfected control (not recorded which). Material for sequencing was whole blood. The CDR3 loop reads CASSLSSGGGNTEAFF. For the CDR3, the DNA is TGTGCCAGCAGTTTATCCTCAGGGGGCGGGAACACTGAAGCTTTCTTT.